A single TCR beta chain is shown here with its context. The sample is drawn from a study of blood T cell repertoires in COVID-19. Study at large: Collection of acute and convalescent COVID-19 samples took place in the United States, Italy and Spain.

Under the authors' procedure: Reference gene primers were amplified, and this amplification served to estimate nucleated cell counts. Method: immunoSEQ multiplex PCR; TCRdb's copy keeps in-frame clones and lacks some. V, J and clone size derive from that table, while D and trimming were established from the DNA sequence. The sample includes about 110,000 clones, roughly 83% seen only once; the top ten take roughly 0.89%. The CDR3 totals 15 residues. Germline CDR1 reads GTSNPN; CDR2 reads SVGIG (reference sequence). Unmatched junction bases numbered 9, after V lost 3 bases and J lost 4 bases. Sequencing used peripheral blood. This clonotype was sampled from an older woman with acute or convalescent COVID-19. V gene TRBV30 combines with J gene TRBJ1-2, with 9 positions matching TRBD1. The CDR3 region has the DNA TGTGCCTGGAGCGGGACAGGGAAGGTTTCCTATGGCTACACCTTC. The encoded protein is CAWSGTGKVSYGYTF.